The rows below give T cell receptor beta chains drawn from one sample of a study of blood T cell repertoires in COVID-19. Assay: immunoSEQ multiplex PCR; the TCRdb copy retains only in-frame clones and omits some. The sample has about 110,000 clones; about 88% are singletons. Material for sequencing was peripheral blood. All receptors derive from a man aged 35 to 55 with acute or convalescent COVID-19. The CDR3 runs from the conserved cysteine through the conserved F or W. D genes are given only for firm matches. The size entry is marked missing in some rows and otherwise reads once, few, many or a size class.

15	NA	TRBV4-1	TRBD2	TRBJ2-5	TGCGCCAGCCGTCGACTAGCGGGGACCCAAGAGACCCAGTACTTC	CASRRLAGTQETQYF
18	NA	TRBV7-9	TRBD1	TRBJ2-7	TGTGCCAGCAGCTTAGCGTGGGATGCAGGGGGCGCGTGGTACGAGCAGTACTTC	CASSLAWDAGGAWYEQYF
14	NA	TRBV14	NA	TRBJ1-3	TGTGCCAGCAGCCAATTCGTAGTTCGAAACACCATATATTTT	CASSQFVVRNTIYF
16	NA	TRBV14	NA	TRBJ2-1	TGTGCCAGCAGCCAAGATTGGGGGCAAATCTACAATGAGCAGTTCTTC	CASSQDWGQIYNEQFF
12	once	TRBV12-3/TRBV12-4	NA	TRBJ2-1	TGTGCCAGCACCCTAGCCCCGGGTGAGCAGTTCTTC	CASTLAPGEQFF
17	NA	TRBV7-2	TRBD2	TRBJ2-1	TGTGCCAGCAGCACTCGAGGGGTGGCTAGCGGGAGGGGTGAGCAGTTCTTC	CASSTRGVASGRGEQFF
15	NA	TRBV5-5	NA	TRBJ1-6	TGTGCCAGCAGCTTGGGCCAGGGAATTGGGTCACCCCTCCACTTT	CASSLGQGIGSPLHF
15	NA	TRBV2	TRBD1	TRBJ1-2	TGTGCCAGCAGCAGACAGGGGTCCGGCAACTATGGCTACACCTTC	CASSRQGSGNYGYTF
14	NA	TRBV6-5	TRBD1	TRBJ1-1	TGTGCCAGCAGTTACACCGGACAGGGCACTGAAGCTTTCTTT	CASSYTGQGTEAFF
14	NA	TRBV6-5	TRBD1	TRBJ1-3	TGTGCCAGCAGTACCACAGGGGGCGGAAACACCATATATTTT	CASSTTGGGNTIYF
15	once	TRBV27	NA	TRBJ2-7	TGTGCCAGCAGCTTATACCGGGACTCCCCGTACGAGCAGTACTTC	CASSLYRDSPYEQYF
18	NA	TRBV19	TRBD1	TRBJ1-5	TGTGCCAGTAGCCAAAGGGTCCGGGACAGGGGTTTCGGGCAGCCCCAGCATTTT	CASSQRVRDRGFGQPQHF
12	NA	TRBV11-2	NA	TRBJ2-3	TGTGCCAGCAGCTTCTTTGCAGATACGCAGTATTTT	CASSFFADTQYF
15	NA	TRBV2	NA	TRBJ1-4	TGTGCCAGCACCGAACAGGGTTCTACTAATGAAAAACTGTTTTTT	CASTEQGSTNEKLFF
18	many	TRBV11-2	TRBD2	TRBJ2-1	TGTGCCAGCAGCCCCGGGACTAGCGGGAGGGCCCACTACAATGAGCAGTTCTTC	CASSPGTSGRAHYNEQFF
13	NA	TRBV30	NA	TRBJ1-5	TGTGCCTGGAGTGTACGGGGCAATCAGCCCCAGCATTTT	CAWSVRGNQPQHF
14	once	TRBV5-4	NA	TRBJ2-3	TGTGCCAGCAGCTCGCGTAAATTTCCAGATACGCAGTATTTT	CASSSRKFPDTQYF
15	NA	TRBV18	NA	TRBJ1-1	TGTGCCAGCTCCCCAGACAGGACCCTGAACACTGAAGCTTTCTTT	CASSPDRTLNTEAFF
18	NA	TRBV7-9	TRBD2	TRBJ2-2	TGTGCCAGCAGCTTAGCAGGTAGCGGGAGAGGTAACACCGGGGAGCTGTTTTTT	CASSLAGSGRGNTGELFF
16	NA	TRBV5-1	TRBD1	TRBJ2-3	TGCGCCAGCAGCTTTTACTCCGGGACAGGGGCAGATACGCAGTATTTT	CASSFYSGTGADTQYF
14	NA	TRBV18	TRBD2	TRBJ2-7	TGTGCCAGCTCACCATCGGGAGGGTTCAACGAGCAGTACTTC	CASSPSGGFNEQYF
12	NA	TRBV2	NA	TRBJ2-7	TGTGCCAGCAAAAGCAACCCCTACGAGCAGTACTTC	CASKSNPYEQYF
14	NA	TRBV5-1	NA	TRBJ2-1	TGCGCCAGCAGCCCGACCGGGGGTTACAATGAGCAGTTCTTC	CASSPTGGYNEQFF
15	once	TRBV28	TRBD1	TRBJ1-4	TGTGCCAGCAGTTTACCCCGACAGGGACGCGAAAAACTGTTTTTT	CASSLPRQGREKLFF
14	few	TRBV6-6	NA	TRBJ1-4	TGTGCCAGCCTACAGCATTGGCCAGGTGAAAAACTGTTTTTT	CASLQHWPGEKLFF
16	NA	TRBV4-2	TRBD1	TRBJ1-1	TGTGCCAGCAGTCGCCAGGGGGCCATGAGAAACACTGAAGCTTTCTTT	CASSRQGAMRNTEAFF
15	NA	TRBV27	TRBD1	TRBJ2-3	TGTGCCAGCAGTTTGCGGACAGGTAGCACAGATACGCAGTATTTT	CASSLRTGSTDTQYF
15	NA	TRBV7-8	NA	TRBJ2-3	TGTGCCAGCAGCTTAGACGGGATCCGGCGGGATACGCAGTATTTT	CASSLDGIRRDTQYF
16	NA	TRBV19	TRBD2	TRBJ2-7	TGTGCCAGTAGTTCTGGACTAGCGGGAGGGCCCTACGAGCAGTACTTC	CASSSGLAGGPYEQYF
11	once	TRBV6-5	NA	TRBJ2-7	TGTGCCAGCAGCCTTGGACTAGAGCAGTACTTC	CASSLGLEQYF
17	NA	TRBV27	NA	TRBJ1-1	TGTGCCAGCAGTTCTAGATTGACGGGAAACATGAACACTGAAGCTTTCTTT	CASSSRLTGNMNTEAFF
12	NA	TRBV30	TRBD1	TRBJ1-2	TGTGCCTTCCCCGGGACAGCTTATGGCTACACCTTC	CAFPGTAYGYTF
17	few	TRBV7-8	TRBD1	TRBJ1-3	TGTGCCAGCAGCTTAGTCGGGACAGGGGGCGTTGGAAACACCATATATTTT	CASSLVGTGGVGNTIYF
14	NA	TRBV6-1	TRBD1	TRBJ2-7	TGTGCCAGCAGTGAGGCAGGGGGCGAGTACGAGCAGTACTTC	CASSEAGGEYEQYF
13	NA	TRBV25-1	TRBD1	TRBJ2-7	TGTGCCAGCAGCCTCTCAGGGGGCTACGAGCAGTACTTC	CASSLSGGYEQYF
14	NA	TRBV29-1	NA	TRBJ2-5	TGCAGCGTCTTTTTCACAGGGATTGGAGAGACCCAGTACTTC	CSVFFTGIGETQYF
15	NA	TRBV28	TRBD1	TRBJ1-2	TGTGCCAGCAGTTCAGAGGACAGGGTGAACTATGGCTACACCTTC	CASSSEDRVNYGYTF
13	NA	TRBV5-8	TRBD2	TRBJ2-7	TGTGCCAGTGGACTAGCGGGAGTGAGAGAGCAGTACTTC	CASGLAGVREQYF
13	NA	TRBV19	TRBD1	TRBJ1-2	TGTGCCAGTAGAGACAGGGGCTCGTATGGCTACACCTTC	CASRDRGSYGYTF
17	NA	TRBV4-3	NA	TRBJ1-1	TGCGCCAGCAGCCAAGACCGGGCCCGTGGGGCGAACACTGAAGCTTTCTTT	CASSQDRARGANTEAFF
15	NA	TRBV5-1	NA	TRBJ2-3	TGCGCCAGCAGCTGGGGGGACCCAAGTACAGATACGCAGTATTTT	CASSWGDPSTDTQYF
17	few	TRBV15	NA	TRBJ1-5	TGTGCCACCAGCAGAGATCCCAGGGATATTAGCAATCAGCCCCAGCATTTT	CATSRDPRDISNQPQHF
18	NA	TRBV6-2/TRBV6-3	NA	TRBJ1-5	TGTGCCAGCAGTTACGCGCAGGGTGGGATTTATAGCAATCAGCCCCAGCATTTT	CASSYAQGGIYSNQPQHF
15	NA	TRBV6-2/TRBV6-3	TRBD1	TRBJ2-7	TGTGCCAGCAGTGGGGGGACAGGGATTCCCTACGAGCAGTACTTC	CASSGGTGIPYEQYF
17	NA	TRBV5-4	NA	TRBJ2-6	TGTGCCAGCAGCTTGTTCAGGCTCCTCAGGGGGGCCAACGTCCTGACTTTC	CASSLFRLLRGANVLTF
15	NA	TRBV15	NA	TRBJ2-1	TGTGCCACCAGCAACGGACGGGGCTCCTACAATGAGCAGTTCTTC	CATSNGRGSYNEQFF
13	NA	TRBV19	TRBD1	TRBJ1-1	TGTGCCAGTAGTGTCGACAGGGACACTGAAGCTTTCTTT	CASSVDRDTEAFF
16	NA	TRBV4-2	TRBD1	TRBJ1-2	TGTGCCAGCAGCCCTAACCAGGGGGCAGTTAGCTATGGCTACACCTTC	CASSPNQGAVSYGYTF
17	NA	TRBV4-1	NA	TRBJ2-5	TGCGCCAGCAGCCAAGATCACGAGAGTCGGGGTCAAGAGACCCAGTACTTC	CASSQDHESRGQETQYF